These T cell receptor beta chains were read from a single sample in a study of T cell repertoires in cytomegalovirus infection. MiXCR, run by TCRdb on the reads, gives a single entry per CDR3 protein. The sample includes about 260,000 distinct CDR3 sequences, roughly 9% of them seen just once. Source material: PBMCs. These receptors all stem from a human donor in good health (CMV status not recorded). Some clones in this sample may be carry-over from other donors' samples. CDR3s include the opening cysteine and the closing phenylalanine or tryptophan. The order of the fields is CDR3 protein, CDR3 DNA, V gene, J gene, CDR3 length, D gene, clone size. D genes are given only for firm matches. A clone size is listed for some rows: how often the clone was seen (once, few, many), or a class if it is expanded.

CASSSGQWDGDEQFF	TGTGCCAGCAGTTCGGGACAGTGGGATGGGGATGAGCAGTTCTTC	TRBV28	TRBJ2-1	15	TRBD1	many
CSARWMQNTGELFF	TGCAGTGCTAGGTGGATGCAGAACACCGGGGAGCTGTTTTTT	TRBV20-1	TRBJ2-2	14	NA	few
CASKVRGNTEAFF	TGTGCCAGTAAGGTCCGGGGGAACACTGAAGCTTTCTTT	TRBV19	TRBJ1-1	13	NA	many
CSARPGGRGNTEAFF	TGCAGTGCTCGTCCCGGTGGACGGGGGAACACTGAAGCTTTCTTT	TRBV20-1	TRBJ1-1	15	NA	many
CASSYGQGGGTGELFF	TGTGCCAGCAGCTATGGACAGGGCGGCGGCACCGGGGAGCTGTTTTTT	TRBV7-2	TRBJ2-2	16	TRBD1	many
CSVARVAMSGYEQYF	TGCAGCGTTGCCAGGGTGGCTATGTCGGGCTACGAGCAGTACTTC	TRBV29-1	TRBJ2-7	15	NA	NA
CASSQDFYSERRTEAFF	TGTGCCAGCAGCCAAGACTTTTATTCGGAGAGGAGGACTGAAGCTTTCTTT	TRBV3-1	TRBJ1-1	17	NA	few
CASSLVQAVYEQYF	TGTGCCAGCAGCTTAGTTCAGGCGGTATACGAGCAGTACTTC	TRBV7-2	TRBJ2-7	14	NA	many
CASSLQRRTTDTQYF	TGTGCCAGCAGCTTACAACGCCGGACCACAGATACGCAGTATTTT	TRBV3-1	TRBJ2-3	15	NA	many
CASSLGGVTEAFF	TGTGCCAGCAGCTTAGGAGGGGTCACTGAAGCTTTCTTT	TRBV7-2	TRBJ1-1	13	NA	many
CASSLGAAGRHDEQFF	TGTGCCAGCAGCTTAGGGGCAGCCGGGAGACACGATGAGCAGTTCTTC	TRBV7-6	TRBJ2-1	16	NA	many
CASSLTAERYSNQPQHF	TGTGCCAGCAGCTTAACTGCAGAGCGTTATAGCAATCAGCCCCAGCATTTT	TRBV7-2	TRBJ1-5	17	NA	NA
CSAGGASGSRSSYNEQFF	TGCAGTGCTGGTGGGGCTAGCGGGAGCCGTAGCTCCTACAATGAGCAGTTCTTC	TRBV20-1	TRBJ2-1	18	TRBD2	NA
CASSFLRSGGDGYTF	TGTGCCAGCAGCTTTTTGAGATCTGGGGGGGATGGCTACACCTTC	TRBV7-2	TRBJ1-2	15	NA	NA
CSVEQLAADTQYF	TGCAGCGTTGAACAACTAGCGGCAGATACGCAGTATTTT	TRBV29-1	TRBJ2-3	13	TRBD2	many
CASSSPGRDGSYGYTF	TGTGCCAGCAGTTCCCCGGGCCGGGACGGTTCCTATGGCTACACCTTC	TRBV6-2/TRBV6-3	TRBJ1-2	16	NA	many
CASSQGPDTQYF	TGTGCCAGCTCACAGGGCCCGGATACGCAGTATTTT	TRBV7-2	TRBJ2-3	12	NA	many
CASSQDSRAANTGELFF	TGCGCCAGCAGCCAAGATTCCAGGGCCGCGAACACCGGGGAGCTGTTTTTT	TRBV4-3	TRBJ2-2	17	NA	NA
CSAMAGVSYGYTF	TGCAGTGCTATGGCCGGGGTTAGCTATGGCTACACCTTC	TRBV20-1	TRBJ1-2	13	NA	NA
CASSQRTGELEKLFF	TGCGCCAGCAGCCAACGGACAGGAGAACTTGAAAAACTGTTTTTT	TRBV4-3	TRBJ1-4	15	TRBD1	many
CSARDRGGRVNSYEQYF	TGCAGTGCTAGAGATCGCGGCGGCAGGGTCAACTCCTACGAGCAGTACTTC	TRBV20-1	TRBJ2-7	17	NA	few
CASSERGLSYNEQFF	TGTGCCAGCAGTGAGAGAGGGTTGTCCTACAATGAGCAGTTCTTC	TRBV6-1	TRBJ2-1	15	NA	few
CASSSGTSGGSGANVLTF	TGTGCCAGCAGTTCGGGGACTAGCGGGGGCTCTGGGGCCAACGTCCTGACTTTC	TRBV6-2/TRBV6-3	TRBJ2-6	18	TRBD2	many
CASSLVTLNTEAFF	TGTGCCAGCAGCTTAGTCACACTGAACACTGAAGCTTTCTTT	TRBV7-2	TRBJ1-1	14	NA	many
CASSPTGSGANVLTF	TGCGCCAGCAGCCCGACAGGGTCCGGGGCCAACGTCCTGACTTTC	TRBV5-1	TRBJ2-6	15	TRBD1	many
CSAVRGGNSPLHF	TGCAGTGCGGTACGCGGGGGGAATTCACCCCTCCACTTT	TRBV20-1	TRBJ1-6	13	NA	NA
CASSSPGITEAFF	TGTGCCAGCAGTTCCCCAGGGATCACTGAAGCTTTCTTT	TRBV2	TRBJ1-1	13	NA	few
CATLANTEAFF	TGTGCCACCCTGGCCAACACTGAAGCTTTCTTT	TRBV28	TRBJ1-1	11	NA	many
CASSLAVGAANTEAFF	TGTGCCAGCAGCTTAGCGGTGGGGGCCGCGAACACTGAAGCTTTCTTT	TRBV7-4	TRBJ1-1	16	NA	NA
CASSLGSGAQYF	TGTGCCAGCAGCCTAGGCAGCGGTGCGCAGTATTTT	TRBV4-2	TRBJ2-3	12	NA	many
CASTADLMGSTEAFF	TGTGCCAGCACCGCGGACCTCATGGGCAGTACTGAAGCTTTCTTT	TRBV7-8	TRBJ1-1	15	NA	many
CSARGGRGEGYTF	TGCAGTGCTAGGGGGGGACGGGGAGAGGGCTACACCTTC	TRBV20-1	TRBJ1-2	13	NA	many
CAIKWRTAGANVLTF	TGTGCCATCAAATGGAGGACAGCTGGGGCCAACGTCCTGACTTTC	TRBV7-2	TRBJ2-6	15	NA	many
CASSPPAGTVNEKLFF	TGTGCCAGCAGTCCTCCCGCCGGGACAGTTAATGAAAAACTGTTTTTT	TRBV6-6	TRBJ1-4	16	TRBD1	many
CASSLRGAQETQYF	TGTGCCAGCAGCTTACGAGGGGCCCAAGAGACCCAGTACTTC	TRBV7-2	TRBJ2-5	14	NA	many
CASSSGWTGYGYTF	TGCGCCAGCAGCTCTGGATGGACAGGTTACGGCTACACCTTC	TRBV5-1	TRBJ1-2	14	TRBD1	few
CSARDGGHLHGYTF	TGCAGTGCTAGAGACGGGGGCCACTTGCATGGCTACACCTTC	TRBV20-1	TRBJ1-2	14	NA	NA
CASSDALWDRDYEQYF	TGTGCCAGCAGTGACGCCCTCTGGGACAGGGATTACGAGCAGTACTTC	TRBV6-4	TRBJ2-7	16	TRBD1	many
CASSAHAGAFF	TGCGCCAGCAGCGCGCACGCAGGGGCTTTCTTT	TRBV5-1	TRBJ1-1	11	NA	NA
CASSLANMGVASPLHF	TGTGCCAGCAGCTTAGCAAATATGGGTGTAGCTTCACCCCTCCACTTT	TRBV7-2	TRBJ1-6	16	NA	many